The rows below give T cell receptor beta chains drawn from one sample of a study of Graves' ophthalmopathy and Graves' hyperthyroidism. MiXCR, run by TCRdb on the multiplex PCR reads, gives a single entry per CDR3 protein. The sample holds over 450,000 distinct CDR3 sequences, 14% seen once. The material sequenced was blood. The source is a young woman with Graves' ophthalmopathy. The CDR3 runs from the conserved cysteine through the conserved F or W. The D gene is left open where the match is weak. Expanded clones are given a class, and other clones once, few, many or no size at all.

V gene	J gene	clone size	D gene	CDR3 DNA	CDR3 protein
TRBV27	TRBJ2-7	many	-	TGTGCCAGCAGTTTATCCCGGGACGGAAGCTCCTACGAGCAGTACTTC	CASSLSRDGSSYEQYF
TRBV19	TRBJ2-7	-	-	TGTGCCAGTAGTAGGCACTCCTCCTACGAGCAGTACTTC	CASSRHSSYEQYF
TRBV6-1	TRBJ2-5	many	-	TGTGCCAGCAGTGCACAGGGATGGGGAGAGACCCAGTACTTC	CASSAQGWGETQYF
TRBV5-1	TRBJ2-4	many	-	TGCGCCAGCAGCCTTTATGAGGGCCCCAAAAACATTCAGTACTTC	CASSLYEGPKNIQYF
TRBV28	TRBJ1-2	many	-	TGTGCCAGCAGTACTGGGGCCAAGGGGTTCTATGGCTACACCTTC	CASSTGAKGFYGYTF
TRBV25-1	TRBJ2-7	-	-	TGTGCCAGCAGTGGAAAAAACTACGAGCAGTACTTC	CASSGKNYEQYF
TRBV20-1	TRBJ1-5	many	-	TGCAGTGCTAGTGACGAGAATTATAGCAATCAGCCCCAGCATTTT	CSASDENYSNQPQHF
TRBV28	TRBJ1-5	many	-	TGTGCCAGCAGTTTGAGGGCCCCTTTCCAGCCCCAGCATTTT	CASSLRAPFQPQHF
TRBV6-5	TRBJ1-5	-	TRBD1	TGTGCCAGCAGTTTAACAGGGGGGGACAATCAGCCCCAGCATTTT	CASSLTGGDNQPQHF
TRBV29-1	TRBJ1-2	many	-	TGCAGCGTGGGCCATACGAGAGCTAACTATGGCTACACCTTC	CSVGHTRANYGYTF
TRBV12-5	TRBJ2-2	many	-	TGTGCTAGTGGTCCGGTTGGCAGGGGATGGACCGGGGAGCTGTTTTTT	CASGPVGRGWTGELFF
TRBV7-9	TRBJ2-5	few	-	TGTGCCAGCAGCCTCCGGGTCCAACAAGAGACCCAGTACTTC	CASSLRVQQETQYF
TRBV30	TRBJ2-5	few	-	TGTGCCTGGAGCGAGACCCAAGAGACCCAGTACTTC	CAWSETQETQYF
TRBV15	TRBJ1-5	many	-	TGTGCCACCAGCAGAGTTGATATAGGGAGCAATCAGCCCCAGCATTTT	CATSRVDIGSNQPQHF
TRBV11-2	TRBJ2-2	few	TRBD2	TGTGCCAGCAGCTTAGACGCGGGAGCCCACACCGGGGAGCTGTTTTTT	CASSLDAGAHTGELFF
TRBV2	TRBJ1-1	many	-	TGTGCCAGCACCCCAGGGTGGATGAACACTGAAGCTTTCTTT	CASTPGWMNTEAFF
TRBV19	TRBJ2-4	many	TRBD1	TGTGCCAGTCGGGACAGAAAAAACATTCAGTACTTC	CASRDRKNIQYF
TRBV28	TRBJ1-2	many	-	TGTGCCAGCAGCGTTATAAGGGGTGACTATGGCTACACCTTC	CASSVIRGDYGYTF
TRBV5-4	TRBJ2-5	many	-	TGTGCCAGCAGCCCGGGACTTCCAGAGACCCAGTACTTC	CASSPGLPETQYF
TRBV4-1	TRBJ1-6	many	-	TGCGCCAGCAGCCAAGACAAGAATTCACCCCTCCACTTT	CASSQDKNSPLHF
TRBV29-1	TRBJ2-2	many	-	TGCAGCACGGGACAAAACACCGGGGAGCTGTTTTTT	CSTGQNTGELFF
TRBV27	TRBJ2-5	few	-	TGTGCCAGCGGTCGAGAGACCAAGTACTTC	CASGRETKYF
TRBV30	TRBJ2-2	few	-	TGTGCCTGGAAATGGGGCGCGACGAACACCGGGGAGCTGTTTTTT	CAWKWGATNTGELFF
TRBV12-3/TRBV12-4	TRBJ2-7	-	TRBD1	TGTGCCAGCAGTGTCCGGACAGGGGGTAACTCCTACGAGCAGTACTTC	CASSVRTGGNSYEQYF
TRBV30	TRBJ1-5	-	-	TGTGCCTGGAGTGTGCAGGGGAATATGCAGCCCCAGCATTTT	CAWSVQGNMQPQHF
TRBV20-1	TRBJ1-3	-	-	TGCAGTGCTCGCTCCTCTGGAAACACCATATATTTT	CSARSSGNTIYF
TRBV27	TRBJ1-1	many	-	TGTGCCAGCAGTTTAGCCGACCTGAGTACAACCTTAACTGAAGCTTTCTTT	CASSLADLSTTLTEAFF
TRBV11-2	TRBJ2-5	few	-	TGTGCCAGCAGCTTAGATCACCAGGGGACCCAGTACTTC	CASSLDHQGTQYF
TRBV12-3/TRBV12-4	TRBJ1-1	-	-	TGTGCCAGCAGCACCTTCCTATTGAACACTGAAGCTTTCTTT	CASSTFLLNTEAFF
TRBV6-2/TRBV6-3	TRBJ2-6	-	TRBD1	TGTGCCAGCAGCAGACGCCGGGACAGGGGGCCTAATGGGGCCAACGTCCTGACTTTC	CASSRRRDRGPNGANVLTF
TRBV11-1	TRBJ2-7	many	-	TGTGCCAGCAGCTTCACTAGTCTCGGGAGCTCCTACGAGCAGTACTTC	CASSFTSLGSSYEQYF
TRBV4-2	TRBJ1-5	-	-	TGTGCCAGCAGCCAAGATAGCCAGGGCCGTCAGCCCCAGCATTTT	CASSQDSQGRQPQHF
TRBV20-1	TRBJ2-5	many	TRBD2	TGCAGTGCTAGAGCGGGGGGGGGCCAAGAGACCCAGTACTTC	CSARAGGGQETQYF
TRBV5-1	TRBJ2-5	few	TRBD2	TGCGCCAGCAGCTTGCCCAGGGGACTAGCGAAGGAGGCCCAGTACTTC	CASSLPRGLAKEAQYF
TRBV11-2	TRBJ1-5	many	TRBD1	TGTGCCAGCAGCTTCAGTTCAGGGGGGGGTCAGCCCCAGCATTTT	CASSFSSGGGQPQHF
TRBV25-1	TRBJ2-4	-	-	TGTGCCAGCAGTGAACGGGGGAGCAAAAACATTCAGTACTTC	CASSERGSKNIQYF
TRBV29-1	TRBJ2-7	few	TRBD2	TGCAGCGTTGAATCGGTAGAGCGGGAGGGCTCCTACGAGCAGTACTTC	CSVESVEREGSYEQYF
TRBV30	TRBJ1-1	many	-	TGTGCCTGGACCCGGGGACTTCGCACTGAAGCTTTCTTT	CAWTRGLRTEAFF
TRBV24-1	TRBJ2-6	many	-	TGTGCCACCAGTGACCGGGCCGACAGGCTCAGCTCTGGGGCCAACGTCCTGACTTTC	CATSDRADRLSSGANVLTF
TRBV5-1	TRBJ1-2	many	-	TGCGCCAGCAGCTTGGCCGGACCGGAATATAATGGCTACACCTTC	CASSLAGPEYNGYTF
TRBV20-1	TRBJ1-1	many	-	TGCAGTGCTAGACCCCTCCCAGTCGAGCGGGCGAACACTGAAGCTTTCTTT	CSARPLPVERANTEAFF
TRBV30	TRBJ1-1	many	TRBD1	TGTGCCTGGAGTACGGACAGGCTGGTCGTCCTCGAAGCTTTCTTT	CAWSTDRLVVLEAFF
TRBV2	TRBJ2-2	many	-	TGTGCCAGCAGTGTATTGGAGGAGACCGGGGAGCTGTTTTTT	CASSVLEETGELFF
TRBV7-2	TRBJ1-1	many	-	TGTGCCAGCAGCTTAGCAGTCGACACTGAAGCTTTCTTT	CASSLAVDTEAFF
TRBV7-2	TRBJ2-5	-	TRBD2	TGTGCCAGCAGCCACTGGACTAGCGGGGACAAAGAGACCCAGTACTTC	CASSHWTSGDKETQYF
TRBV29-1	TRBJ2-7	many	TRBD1	TGCAGCGTTGAAGGGGCAGGGGGAATCTACGAGCAGTACTTC	CSVEGAGGIYEQYF
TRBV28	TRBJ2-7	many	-	TGTGCCAGTGGGGGGTCCGGGACACCCACCCCCTACGAGCAGTACTTC	CASGGSGTPTPYEQYF
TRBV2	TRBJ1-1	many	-	TGTGCCAGCAGTGAAGGCTGGAACACTGAAGCTTTCTTT	CASSEGWNTEAFF
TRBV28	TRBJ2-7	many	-	TGTGCCAGCAGATCAATCTACGAGCAGTACTTC	CASRSIYEQYF
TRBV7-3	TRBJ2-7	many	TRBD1	TGTGCCAGCAGCTTAAACCCGGGACAGCACGGCGAGCAGTACTTC	CASSLNPGQHGEQYF
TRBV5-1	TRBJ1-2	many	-	TGCGCCAGCAGCTTGAACCCGTCCTTCACTAACTATGGCTACACCTTC	CASSLNPSFTNYGYTF
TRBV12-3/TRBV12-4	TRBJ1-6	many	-	TGTGCCAGCAATGGGAGGAATTCACCCCTCCACTTT	CASNGRNSPLHF
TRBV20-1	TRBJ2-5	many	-	TGCAGTGCTAGCCGCCTACAAGAGACCCAGTACTTC	CSASRLQETQYF
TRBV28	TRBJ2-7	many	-	TGTGCCAGCAGTTTAGGTACGGAGGAGACATACGAGCAGTACTTC	CASSLGTEETYEQYF
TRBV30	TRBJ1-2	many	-	TGTGCCTGGAGTGATCAGCTTAACTATGGCTACACCTTC	CAWSDQLNYGYTF
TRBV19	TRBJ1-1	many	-	TGTGCCAGTATCAGGGTCGATGAAGCTTTCTTT	CASIRVDEAFF
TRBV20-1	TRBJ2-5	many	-	TGCAGTGCTAGAGATAACGAGACCCAGTACTTC	CSARDNETQYF
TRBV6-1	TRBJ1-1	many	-	TGTGCCAGCAGTGAAAAGGTTCTAGGGGGGACTGAAGCTTTCTTT	CASSEKVLGGTEAFF
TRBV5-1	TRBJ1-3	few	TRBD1	TGCGCCAGCAGCTACGGAACCGGGACAGGGGGCCCACGAAACACCATATATTTT	CASSYGTGTGGPRNTIYF
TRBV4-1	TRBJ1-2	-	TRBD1	TGCGCCAGCAGCCAACTGGGACAGGGGGGCGGCTATGGCTACACCTTC	CASSQLGQGGGYGYTF